This is a list of T cell receptor beta chains from one sample in a study of blood T cells in healthy people across ages. TCRdb re-analysed the 5' RACE reads in MiXCR, keeping a single row per CDR3 protein. The sample records 980,000 or so distinct CDR3 sequences, around 49% being singletons. Sequencing was performed on blood. These receptors all come from a man aged 25-45 years in good health. Both conserved end residues are part of each CDR3. D genes are given only for firm matches. Expanded clones are given a class, and other clones once, few, many or no size at all.

CASSPAVTGGEETQYF TGTGCCAGCAGCCCAGCTGTGACTGGAGGTGAAGAGACCCAGTACTTC TRBV9 . . 16 TRBJ2-5
CASIQGGGQETQYF TGTGCCAGCATACAGGGGGGAGGCCAAGAGACCCAGTACTTC TRBV12-3/TRBV12-4 . TRBD1 14 TRBJ2-5
CSVEGQGDYEQYF TGCAGCGTTGAGGGACAGGGCGACTACGAGCAGTACTTC TRBV29-1 few TRBD1 13 TRBJ2-7
CASSPRSAGVVKNIQYF TGCGCCAGCAGCCCTCGCTCGGCAGGGGTGGTCAAAAACATTCAGTACTTC TRBV5-1 few . 17 TRBJ2-4
CASTEGQLTYEQYF TGTGCCAGCACCGAAGGACAGTTGACCTACGAGCAGTACTTC TRBV7-2 . . 14 TRBJ2-7
CASSLAWGQEQPQHF TGTGCCAGCAGCTTGGCCTGGGGACAGGAACAGCCCCAGCATTTT TRBV5-5 . TRBD1 15 TRBJ1-5
CASSHGVMAWGQPQHF TGCGCCAGCAGCCATGGGGTAATGGCTTGGGGGCAGCCCCAGCATTTT TRBV4-3 . . 16 TRBJ1-5
CSARSIGQHNSPLHF TGCAGTGCGCGAAGTATCGGACAGCATAATTCACCCCTCCACTTT TRBV20-1 few . 15 TRBJ1-6
CASSYSPPSGIYNEQFF TGTGCCAGCAGTTACTCGCCTCCTAGCGGGATTTACAATGAGCAGTTCTTC TRBV6-2/TRBV6-3 . TRBD2 17 TRBJ2-1
CASSQDWQLQETQYF TGTGCCAGCAGCCAAGATTGGCAGCTCCAAGAGACCCAGTACTTC TRBV14 . . 15 TRBJ2-5
CASSLLQKGNQPQHF TGTGCCAGCAGTTTATTACAAAAAGGCAATCAGCCCCAGCATTTT TRBV12-3/TRBV12-4 . . 15 TRBJ1-5
CASSQDPGFSGYGYTF TGCGCCAGCAGCCAAGACCCCGGTTTTTCAGGCTATGGCTACACCTTC TRBV4-3 . . 16 TRBJ1-2
CASTQGATEAFF TGTGCCAGCACCCAGGGGGCCACTGAAGCTTTCTTT TRBV7-9 . TRBD1 12 TRBJ1-1
CASSLRAEYTGELFF TGTGCCAGCAGTTTAAGGGCAGAATACACCGGGGAGCTGTTTTTT TRBV12-3/TRBV12-4 . . 15 TRBJ2-2
CSVCRDRGLVEQFF TGCAGCGTGTGTAGGGACAGGGGGCTCGTTGAGCAGTTCTTC TRBV29-1 . TRBD1 14 TRBJ2-1
CSVEGDRGLGYGYTF TGCAGCGTTGAAGGTGACAGGGGGCTAGGCTATGGCTACACCTTC TRBV29-1 many TRBD1 15 TRBJ1-2
CSARGGLAGTRGTDTQYF TGCAGTGCTAGAGGGGGGCTAGCGGGGACACGGGGCACAGATACGCAGTATTTT TRBV20-1 few TRBD2 18 TRBJ2-3
CASSQGARVVTF TGTGCCAGCAGCCAGGGAGCTCGGGTCGTCACCTTC TRBV3-1 . . 12 TRBJ1-2
CASSYSSGNEQFF TGTGCCAGCAGTTACTCTTCTGGCAATGAGCAGTTCTTC TRBV6-5 . . 13 TRBJ2-1
CASSDRQMNTEAFF TGTGCCAGCAGTGACCGACAGATGAACACTGAAGCTTTCTTT TRBV25-1 . . 14 TRBJ1-1
CASRMTGQDQPQHF TGTGCCAGCAGAATGACAGGGCAGGATCAGCCCCAGCATTTT TRBV28 many TRBD1 14 TRBJ1-5
CASSAGLDLSEQFF TGCGCCAGCAGCGCGGGACTAGATCTTAGTGAGCAGTTCTTC TRBV5-1 few TRBD2 14 TRBJ2-1
CASSQERGSYEQYF TGCGCCAGCAGCCAAGAACGGGGCTCCTACGAGCAGTACTTC TRBV4-1 many . 14 TRBJ2-7
CASSVGRIYEQYF TGCGCCAGCAGCGTGGGACGTATTTACGAGCAGTACTTC TRBV5-1 . . 13 TRBJ2-7
CASSLGGTGSHNEQFF TGTGCCAGCAGCTTAGGGGGGACAGGGTCGCACAATGAGCAGTTCTTC TRBV11-2 many TRBD1 16 TRBJ2-1
CASTGPHPNYGYTF TGTGCCAGCACAGGGCCCCATCCTAACTATGGCTACACCTTC TRBV7-9 . . 14 TRBJ1-2
CASSQVLTSGSEQYF TGCGCCAGCAGCCAAGTTTTGACTAGCGGATCCGAGCAGTACTTC TRBV4-1 . TRBD2 15 TRBJ2-7
CSARKAPGDTQYF TGCAGTGCTAGGAAGGCCCCGGGAGATACGCAGTATTTT TRBV20-1 few . 13 TRBJ2-3
CASSLQQGAGEKLFF TGTGCCAGCTCACTGCAACAGGGGGCAGGAGAAAAACTGTTTTTT TRBV18 few TRBD1 15 TRBJ1-4
CASRRREGTQYF TGTGCCAGCAGGCGGCGTGAAGGGACCCAGTACTTC TRBV6-2/TRBV6-3 . . 12 TRBJ2-5
CASRNTGGNTEAFF TGTGCCAGCAGAAATACAGGGGGGAACACTGAAGCTTTCTTT TRBV12-3/TRBV12-4 . TRBD1 14 TRBJ1-1
CSAMQGADEKLFF TGCAGTGCTATGCAGGGGGCGGATGAAAAACTGTTTTTT TRBV20-1 . TRBD1 13 TRBJ1-4
CASSQGSGGAGEQFF TGTGCCAGCAGCCAAGGATCGGGAGGTGCGGGTGAGCAGTTCTTC TRBV3-1 few TRBD2 15 TRBJ2-1
CSASPQSANYGYTF TGCAGTGCTAGCCCCCAATCAGCGAACTATGGCTACACCTTC TRBV20-1 . . 14 TRBJ1-2
CATSDRRTADYEQYF TGTGCCACCAGTGACCGAAGGACAGCGGATTACGAGCAGTACTTC TRBV24-1 . . 15 TRBJ2-7
CASSLRRQEAFF TGTGCCAGCAGCTTACGACGGCAGGAAGCTTTCTTT TRBV11-2 few . 12 TRBJ1-1
CAGSYSGTGLTSTDTQYF TGTGCCGGCAGTTACTCGGGGACAGGGCTTACTTCCACAGATACGCAGTATTTT TRBV6-5 . TRBD1 18 TRBJ2-3
CASSVAGSGELFF TGTGCCAGCAGCGTTGCGGGGTCCGGGGAGCTGTTTTTT TRBV9 . . 13 TRBJ2-2
CASSQEGAGYGYTF TGCGCCAGCAGCCAAGAGGGGGCAGGGTATGGCTACACCTTC TRBV4-3 . . 14 TRBJ1-2
CATSNDRGLANTQYF TGTGCCACCAGTAATGACAGGGGGCTTGCGAATACGCAGTATTTT TRBV10-3 . TRBD1 15 TRBJ2-3
CAISADRGAAGSSQYF TGTGCCATCAGTGCCGATCGGGGGGCAGCGGGTTCGTCCCAGTACTTC TRBV10-3 . . 16 TRBJ2-5
CSARAGQGREAFF TGCAGTGCTAGAGCCGGACAGGGACGTGAAGCTTTCTTT TRBV20-1 . TRBD1 13 TRBJ1-1
CASSPPGGEQFF TGTGCCAGCAGTCCCCCGGGAGGTGAGCAGTTCTTC TRBV21-1 few . 12 TRBJ2-1
CSVTRGAHEQYF TGCAGCGTCACCCGGGGGGCCCACGAGCAGTACTTC TRBV20-1 few . 12 TRBJ2-7
CASSIKVGKLFF TGTGCCAGCAGCATCAAAGTCGGAAAACTGTTTTTT TRBV28 . . 12 TRBJ1-4